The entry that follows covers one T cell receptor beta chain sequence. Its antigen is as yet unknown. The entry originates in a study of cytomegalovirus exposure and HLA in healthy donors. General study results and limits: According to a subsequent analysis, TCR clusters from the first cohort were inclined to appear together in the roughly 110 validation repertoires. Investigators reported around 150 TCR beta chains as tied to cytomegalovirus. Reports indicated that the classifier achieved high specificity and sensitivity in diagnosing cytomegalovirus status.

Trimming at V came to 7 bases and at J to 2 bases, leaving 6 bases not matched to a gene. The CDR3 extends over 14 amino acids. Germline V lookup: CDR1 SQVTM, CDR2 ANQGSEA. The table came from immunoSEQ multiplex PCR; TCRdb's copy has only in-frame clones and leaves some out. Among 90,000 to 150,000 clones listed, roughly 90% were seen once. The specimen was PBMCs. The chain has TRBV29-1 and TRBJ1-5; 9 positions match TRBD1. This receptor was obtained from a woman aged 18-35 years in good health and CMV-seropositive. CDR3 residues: CSARTGEGNQPQHF. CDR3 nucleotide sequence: TGCAGCGCCCGGACAGGGGAGGGCAATCAGCCCCAGCATTTT.